The 32 T cell receptor beta chains below come from one sample, sequenced in a study of blood T cells in healthy people across ages. The use of a sample-barcoded 5' primer and a J-beta primer mix characterized a second PCR of roughly 6 to 11 cycles. TCRdb passed the 5' RACE reads through MiXCR, listing each CDR3 protein once. The sample carries hundreds of thousands of distinct CDR3 sequences, around 30% recorded once. The sample was blood. These receptors originate from a woman aged 80 or over in good health.

This clonotype occurred a few times. The chain employs TRBV30 and TRBJ1-1; D remains unclear. From germline, CDR1 is GTSNPN and CDR2 SVGIG (reference sequence). The CDR3 totals 13 residues. With 8 bases removed from V and 0 bases from J, the gap between germline ends came to 13 bases. CDR3: CARTQQMNTEAFF. For the CDR3, the DNA is TGTGCCCGCACTCAACAGATGAACACTGAAGCTTTCTTT.

For this clonotype: A much more abundant neighbour one base away suggests this may be a read error. The rearrangement uses TRBV12-3 or TRBV12-4 and TRBJ2-1; D is ambiguous. The CDR3 totals 13 residues. V was clipped by 10 bases and J by 5 bases, with 15 bases between them. Here the CDR3 DNA reads TGTGCCAACTCCGCTGCCAATGACAATGAGCAGTTCTTC. Amino acid sequence: CANSAANDNEQFF.

The rearrangement links TRBV11-1 to TRBJ2-5; 9 bases agree with TRBD2. TRBJ2-7 matches the DNA end more closely, so the J call is doubtful. Germline V gene data show CDR1 as SGHAT and CDR2 as FQDESV (reference sequence). The CDR3 has 18 amino acids. CDR3 DNA sequence: TGTGCCAGCAGCCCAGGAGGCAGCGGGGGGCTTAACCGCCACGAGCAGTACTTC. Protein sequence: CASSPGGSGGLNRHEQYF.

In regard to this clonotype: A much more abundant neighbour one base away suggests this may be a read error. The V call is TRBV20-1, the J call TRBJ2-4; TRBD2 matches 8 bases. V was clipped by 3 bases and J by 8 bases; unmatched bases: 9. Per germline, CDR1 DFQATT and CDR2 SNEGSKA (reference sequence). The CDR3 covers 14 residues. CDR3 residues: CSASRRGGQDIQYF. Here the CDR3 DNA reads TGCAGTGCTAGCAGACGGGGGGGCCAAGACATTCAGTACTTC.

The chain is built from TRBV6-1 and TRBJ2-7; 9 bases align to TRBD1. V lost 8 bases, J lost 2 bases, and 13 bases stayed unmatched. CDR1 and CDR2 from the germline V gene are MNHNS and SASEGT. The CDR3 contains 16 residues. For the CDR3, the DNA is TGTGCCAGCGGCGACAGGGGGTCGCCTTCCCCCTACGAGCAGTACTTC. Translating gives CASGDRGSPSPYEQYF.

V and J are TRBV11-2 and TRBJ1-1; the D is unclear. V was pared by 4 bases and J by 11 bases, with 11 bases between. This CDR3 has 11 residues. Germline V gene data show CDR1 as SGHAT and CDR2 as FQNNGV. DNA for the CDR3: TGTGCCAGCAGCTCCGCGGGGTTTGCTTTCTTT. Its protein is CASSSAGFAFF.

The genes are TRBV7-8 and TRBJ1-2; possible D gene TRBD1, 6 bases. CDR1 and CDR2 (germline): SGHVS, FQNEAQ. The CDR3 covers 14 residues. V lost 2 bases to trimming and J lost 4 bases, with 11 bases between them. The CDR3 nucleotides are TGTGCCAGCAGCTTACTCGCGGGGGCCTATGGCTACACCTTC. Amino acids: CASSLLAGAYGYTF.

This clonotype was observed at least ten times. A read error may explain this, as a much larger clone is one base away. The rearrangement joins TRBV7-7 to TRBJ2-1, with 11 bases lining up with TRBD1. From germline, CDR1 is SSHAT and CDR2 FNYEAQ (reference sequence). The CDR3 runs 14 residues. Losses at the gene ends were 5 bases for V and 7 bases for J; bases not matched to a gene: 4. DNA of the CDR3: TGTGCCAGCAGCCAAGGACAGGGGGCGAATGAGCAGTTCTTC. It encodes CASSQGQGANEQFF.

With respect to this clonotype: This sequence may be a read error, since a much larger clone differs from it by one base. The J gene is TRBJ2-4, the V gene TRBV7-2; 13 positions agree with TRBD2. CDR1 SGHTA and CDR2 FQGNSA come from the germline V gene. Trimming at V came to 6 bases and at J to 6 bases, leaving 5 bases not matched to a gene. The CDR3 is made up of 15 amino acids. For the CDR3, the DNA is TGTGCCAGCAGTCCACTAGCGGGGGGGGGAAACATTCAGTACTTC. Translation gives CASSPLAGGGNIQYF. The entire variable domain, with the rest obtained from reference TRBV7-2 and TRBJ2-4, is as follows: GAGVSQSPSNKVTEKGKDVELRCDPISGHTALYWYRQSLGQGLEFLIYFQGNSAPDKSGLPSDRFSAERTGGSVSTLTIQRTQQEDSAVYLCASSPLAGGGNIQYFGAGTRLSVL.

This clonotype was seen only a few times. The genes are TRBV28 and TRBJ1-2; TRBD1 might be the D (6 bases). CDR1 and CDR2 from the germline V gene are MDHEN and SYDVKM. The CDR3 is 15 amino acids. The V gene lost 5 bases and the J gene lost 4 bases, with 17 bases spanning the gap. CDR3: CASSPPTGLSYGYTF. Written as DNA, the CDR3 is TGTGCCAGCAGTCCCCCGACAGGTCTCTCCTATGGCTACACCTTC.

DNA of the CDR3: TGTGCCAGCACTACAGACTACACCGGGACAGACTACGAGCAGTACTTC. It codes for CASTTDYTGTDYEQYF. The chain has TRBV6-2 or TRBV6-3 and TRBJ2-7, with 7 bases lining up with TRBD1. The CDR3 has 16 residues. From germline, CDR1 is MNHEY and CDR2 SVGEGT. V trimming: 7 bases; J trimming: 3 bases; junction bases outside the gene matches: 15.

This clonotype was counted at least ten times. The V gene is TRBV3-1, the J gene TRBJ2-3; D remains unclear. This CDR3 has 12 residues. Germline CDR1 LGHDT, CDR2 YNNKEL (reference sequence). Trimming stripped 6 bases from V and 1 base from J, with 5 bases between. CDR3 DNA: TGTGCCAGCAGTTGGGGCACAGATACGCAGTATTTT. Amino acid sequence: CASSWGTDTQYF.

There are many counts of this clonotype. This chain connects TRBV7-2 to TRBJ2-7; D gene unclear. Trimming cost V 5 bases and J 3 bases, with 14 bases left between them. The CDR3 runs 14 residues. CDR1 and CDR2 (germline): SGHTA, FQGNSA. The CDR3 DNA reads TGTGCCAGCAGCCGAGACGGCAGTTTCTACGAGCAGTACTTC. Translating it yields CASSRDGSFYEQYF.

This clonotype has only one observation. V is TRBV6-1 and J is TRBJ1-2; D uncertain. This CDR3 contains 15 residues. Trimming stripped 0 bases from V and 4 bases from J, with 12 bases between. The germline gives CDR1 MNHNS, CDR2 SASEGT. CDR3 protein: CASSEAGRTSYGYTF. CDR3 nucleotides: TGTGCCAGCAGTGAAGCGGGAAGAACCTCCTATGGCTACACCTTC.

This clonotype came up many times. The chain couples TRBV20-1 to TRBJ2-5; a possible D gene is TRBD1 (5 bases). Trimming cost V 1 base and J 3 bases, with 15 bases left between them. Germline V gives CDR1 DFQATT, CDR2 SNEGSKA (reference sequence). This CDR3 is built from 15 residues. This chain's CDR3 is CSARGVGAGKETQYF. The CDR3 nucleotides are TGCAGTGCTAGAGGGGTTGGGGCAGGGAAAGAGACCCAGTACTTC.

Ten or more counts support this clonotype. The rearrangement links TRBV6-5 to TRBJ2-6; 7 nucleotides line up with TRBD1. CDR1 is MNHEY and CDR2 is SVGAGI in the germline V gene. CDR3 length equals 16 residues. J was trimmed by 2 bases and V by 6 bases; bases with no gene match: 7. CDR3 DNA: TGTGCCAGCAGCCCTCTCCAGGGGGCTGGGGCCAACGTCCTGACTTTC. It yields the protein CASSPLQGAGANVLTF.

This clonotype was detected only a few times. This chain connects TRBV20-1 to TRBJ2-3, with 11 bases that match TRBD2. Germline V gene lookup returns CDR1 DFQATT and CDR2 SNEGSKA (reference sequence). The CDR3 sequence is 15 residues long. V dropped 5 bases and J dropped 4; count of bases not matched to a gene: 8. The CDR3 DNA reads TGCAGTGCTCGCCGTAGCGGGGGGGCCCCAGATACGCAGTATTTT. Translating it yields CSARRSGGAPDTQYF.

This clonotype was detected many times. The chain recombines TRBV7-2 with TRBJ2-3, with D hard to call. Per the germline V gene, CDR1 is SGHTA and CDR2 is FQGNSA. The CDR3 spans 16 residues. Trimming left V 0 bases short and J 1 base short, with 11 bases between. CDR3 coding DNA: TGTGCCAGCAGCTTAGCTCCTTTATCCGGCACAGATACGCAGTATTTT. Translating gives CASSLAPLSGTDTQYF.

This clonotype was observed a handful of times. This may be a read error: a much more frequent sequence differs by one nucleotide. The chain links TRBV4-3 to TRBJ2-3; the D call may be TRBD1 or TRBD2 (6 bases each). V lost 0 bases, J lost 1 base, and 14 bases lay in between. The CDR3 consists of 17 residues. Germline CDR1 is LGHNA and CDR2 is YSLEER. The CDR3 loop reads CASSQDVEGGGTDTQYF. The DNA for the CDR3 is TGCGCCAGCAGCCAAGACGTGGAGGGGGGCGGCACAGATACGCAGTATTTT.

This clonotype appeared many times. The chain links TRBV7-2 to TRBJ1-1; no firm D call. V was shortened by 7 bases and J by 5 bases, with 8 bases between the two germline ends. The CDR3 is 11 residues long. The germline V gene has CDR1 SGHTA and CDR2 FQGNSA. CDR3 bases: TGTGCCAGCACCCTATTTACTGAAGCTTTCTTT. This gives the protein CASTLFTEAFF.

In this sample, this clonotype turned up many times. The chain couples TRBV6-5 to TRBJ2-4; TRBD1 is a possible D gene (5 bases). V lost 6 bases to trimming and J lost 0 bases, with 9 bases between them. CDR3 size: 14 residues. Germline V gene sequence: CDR1 MNHEY, CDR2 SVGAGI. This CDR3 is CASRDSLAKNIQYF. DNA of the CDR3: TGTGCCAGCAGAGACAGCTTAGCCAAAAACATTCAGTACTTC.

This clonotype occurred many times. The rearrangement joins TRBV7-2 to TRBJ2-2; TRBD1 matches at 7 bases. CDR1 is SGHTA, CDR2 FQGNSA, per germline. The CDR3 is made up of 15 amino acids. Germline trimming cut 4 bases from V and 3 bases from J; bases unmatched to any gene: 5. CDR3 coding DNA: TGTGCCAGCAGCTCGACAGGGACAGACACCGGGGAGCTGTTTTTT. It translates to CASSSTGTDTGELFF.

V usage is TRBV7-9 and J usage is TRBJ2-7, with D possibly being TRBD2 (6 bases). The V end lost 1 base, the J end lost 10 bases, and 14 bases lay between the germline ends. Per the germline V gene, CDR1 is SEHNR and CDR2 is FQNEAQ (reference sequence). The CDR3 spans 13 residues. CDR3 region: CASSLGGWEAQYF. CDR3 DNA: TGTGCCAGCAGCTTAGGGGGCTGGGAGGCCCAGTACTTC.

This clonotype was recorded at least ten times. The rearrangement uses TRBV6-6 and TRBJ1-4; 7 bases map to TRBD1. The CDR3 has 14 amino acids. Germline CDR1 reads MNHNY; CDR2 reads SVGAGI (reference sequence). Unmatched junction bases numbered 1, after V lost 2 bases and J lost 4 bases. The CDR3, as DNA: TGTGCCAGCAGTTACAGGGGGCTTAATGAAAAACTGTTTTTT. Protein sequence: CASSYRGLNEKLFF.

V and J are TRBV29-1 and TRBJ2-7; D might be TRBD1 (6 bases). This CDR3 is 14 amino acids long. The germline gives CDR1 SQVTM, CDR2 ANQGSEA. The V end was cut by 6 bases, the J end by 7 bases, with 22 bases between. CDR3 amino acids: CSVVDRNLSGEQYF. CDR3 DNA sequence: TGCAGCGTCGTTGACAGGAATCTCTCGGGGGAGCAGTACTTC.

This clonotype turned up a few times. V gene TRBV27 combines with J gene TRBJ2-2; unclear D gene. The germline CDR1 and CDR2 sequences are MNHEY and SMNVEV (reference sequence). CDR3 length: 16 residues. The ends were cut back, 5 bases at V and 5 bases at J, with 18 bases in the middle. The CDR3 DNA reads TGTGCCAGCAGTACATCTCAACGCTTAGGGACCGGGGAGCTGTTTTTT. Amino acids: CASSTSQRLGTGELFF.

This clonotype was seen many times. The chain carries TRBV5-1 and TRBJ2-5, with TRBD1 identical over 9 bases. The V segment lost 3 bases and the J segment 5 bases; nucleotides outside the gene matches: 8. Germline CDR1 and CDR2: SGHRS and YFSETQ. CDR3 length: 15 amino acids. CDR3 coding DNA: TGCGCCAGCAGCTGGACAGGGGAGGCTTCTGAGACCCAGTACTTC. Its protein is CASSWTGEASETQYF.

This clonotype occurred many times. The J gene is TRBJ2-5, the V gene TRBV6-7, with 7 bases matching TRBD1. TRBV6-7 is placed among ORFs of uncertain function. V was pared by 7 bases and J by 7 bases, with 12 bases of the junction left unmatched. CDR3 size: 14 residues. This CDR3 is CASKQGFKFWTQYF. CDR3 nucleotide sequence: TGTGCCAGCAAACAGGGGTTTAAGTTTTGGACCCAGTACTTC.

V gene TRBV30 combines with J gene TRBJ1-6; D gene uncertain. This CDR3 region has 13 residues. Trimming shortened V by 2 bases and J by 5 bases, and 7 bases separated the two germline ends. From germline, CDR1 is GTSNPN and CDR2 SVGIG (reference sequence). In DNA, the CDR3 is TGTGCCTGGAGTCGGCAGGATAATTCACCCCTCCACTTT. Protein product: CAWSRQDNSPLHF.

This clonotype came up a few times. The chain is built from TRBV10-3 and TRBJ1-5, with D possibly matching TRBD1 (5 bases). The V and J ends lost 4 bases and 6 bases respectively, with 10 bases between them. The CDR3 is 13 amino acids. Germline-derived CDR1 and CDR2 are ENHRY and SYGVKD. Here the CDR3 DNA reads TGTGCCATCAGTGGGGGGGTTGCTCAGCCCCAGCATTTT. As protein: CAISGGVAQPQHF.

This clonotype was detected ten times or more. The V call is TRBV2, the J call TRBJ1-2; D is ambiguous. From germline, CDR1 is SNHLY and CDR2 FYNNEI. The CDR3 loop spans 13 amino acids. Trimming cost V 4 bases and J 4 bases, with 10 bases left between them. The CDR3: CASSVDGIYGYTF. Written as DNA, the CDR3 is TGTGCCAGCAGTGTGGACGGAATCTATGGCTACACCTTC.

This clonotype was seen only a few times. J is TRBJ2-5 and V is TRBV6-2 or TRBV6-3; D is perhaps TRBD2 (7 bases). The V and J ends lost 7 bases and 11 bases respectively, with 26 bases between them. The CDR3 totals 15 residues. Germline V CDR1 and CDR2: MNHEY, SVGEGT. The CDR3 DNA sequence: TGTGCCAGCACCAAGGGGGGGTTTGGATACAATGAGCAGTACTTC. Translation: CASTKGGFGYNEQYF.